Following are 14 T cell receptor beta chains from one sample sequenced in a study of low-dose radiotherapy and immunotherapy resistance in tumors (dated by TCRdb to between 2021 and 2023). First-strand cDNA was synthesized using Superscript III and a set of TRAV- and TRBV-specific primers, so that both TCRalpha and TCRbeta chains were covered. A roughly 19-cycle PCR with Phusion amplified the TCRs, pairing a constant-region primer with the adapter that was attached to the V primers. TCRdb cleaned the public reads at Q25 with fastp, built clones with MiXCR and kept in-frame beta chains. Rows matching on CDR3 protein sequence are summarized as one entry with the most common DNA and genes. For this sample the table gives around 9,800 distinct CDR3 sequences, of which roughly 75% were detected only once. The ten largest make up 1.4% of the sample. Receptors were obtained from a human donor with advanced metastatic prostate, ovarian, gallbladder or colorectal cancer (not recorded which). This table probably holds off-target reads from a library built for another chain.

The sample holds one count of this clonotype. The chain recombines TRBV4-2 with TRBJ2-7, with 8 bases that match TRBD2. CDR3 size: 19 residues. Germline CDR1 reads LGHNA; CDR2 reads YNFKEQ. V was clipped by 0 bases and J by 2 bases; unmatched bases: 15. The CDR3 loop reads CASSQDLPSSGELTYEQYF. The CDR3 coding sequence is TGTGCCAGCAGCCAAGATCTTCCAAGTAGCGGGGAACTAACCTACGAGCAGTACTTC.

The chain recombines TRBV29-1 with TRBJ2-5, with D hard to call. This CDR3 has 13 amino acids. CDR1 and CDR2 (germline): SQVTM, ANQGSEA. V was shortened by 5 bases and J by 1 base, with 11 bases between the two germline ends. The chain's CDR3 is CSVQRASQETQYF. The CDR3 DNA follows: TGCAGCGTTCAAAGAGCCTCCCAAGAGACCCAGTACTTC.

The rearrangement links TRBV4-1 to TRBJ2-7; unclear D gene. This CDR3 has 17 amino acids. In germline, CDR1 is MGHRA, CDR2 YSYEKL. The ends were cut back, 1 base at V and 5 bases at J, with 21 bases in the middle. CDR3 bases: TGCGCCAGCAGCCAAGCAATCTCCGGATCGGTTCCTGACGAGCAGTACTTC. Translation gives CASSQAISGSVPDEQYF.

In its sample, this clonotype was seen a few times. The CDR3 here is CSVEDKLAGNYEQYF. Here the CDR3 DNA reads TGCAGCGTTGAAGATAAGCTAGCGGGAAACTACGAGCAGTACTTC. The chain employs TRBV29-1 and TRBJ2-7; 9 bases line up with TRBD2. CDR3 length: 15 residues. CDR1 is SQVTM and CDR2 is ANQGSEA in the germline V gene. V trimming: 0 bases; J trimming: 3 bases; junction bases outside the gene matches: 6.

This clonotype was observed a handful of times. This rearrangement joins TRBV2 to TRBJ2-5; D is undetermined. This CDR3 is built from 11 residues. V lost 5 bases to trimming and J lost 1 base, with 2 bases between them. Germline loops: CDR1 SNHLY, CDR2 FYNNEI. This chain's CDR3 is CASSFQETQYF. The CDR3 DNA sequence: TGTGCCAGCAGTTTCCAAGAGACCCAGTACTTC.

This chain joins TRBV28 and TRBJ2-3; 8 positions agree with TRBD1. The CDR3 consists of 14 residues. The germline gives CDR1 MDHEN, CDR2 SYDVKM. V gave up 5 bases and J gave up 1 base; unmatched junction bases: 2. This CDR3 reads CASSLGQGTDTQYF. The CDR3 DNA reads TGTGCCAGCAGTCTGGGACAGGGCACAGATACGCAGTATTTT.

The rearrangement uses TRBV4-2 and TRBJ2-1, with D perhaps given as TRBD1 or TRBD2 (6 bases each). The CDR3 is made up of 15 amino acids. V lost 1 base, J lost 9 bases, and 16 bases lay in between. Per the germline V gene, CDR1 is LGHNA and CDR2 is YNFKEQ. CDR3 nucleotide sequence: TGTGCCAGCAGCCAAGTTGCTTCACAGGGAGGTGAGCAGTTCTTC. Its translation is CASSQVASQGGEQFF.

CDR3 sequence: CASSISGTNTGELFF. The CDR3 DNA reads as TGTGCCAGTAGTATATCGGGGACGAACACCGGGGAGCTGTTTTTT. The chain combines TRBV19 with TRBJ2-2; D may be TRBD2 (5 bases). This CDR3 comprises 15 residues. With 2 bases removed from V and 0 bases from J, the gap between germline ends came to 7 bases. Looked up from germline, CDR1 is LNHDA and CDR2 is SQIVND (reference sequence). The full variable domain, completed using reference TRBV19 and TRBJ2-2, is DGGITQSPKYLFRKEGQNVTLSCEQNLNHDAMYWYRQDPGQGLRLIYYSQIVNDFQKGDIAEGYSVSREKKESFPLTVTSAQKNPTAFYLCASSISGTNTGELFFGEGSRLTVL.

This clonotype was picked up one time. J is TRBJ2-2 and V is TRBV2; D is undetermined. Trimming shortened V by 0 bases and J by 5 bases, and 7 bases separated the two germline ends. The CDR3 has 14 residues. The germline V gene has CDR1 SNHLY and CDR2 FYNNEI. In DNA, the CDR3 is TGTGCCAGCAGTGAAGCGCATAAAACCGGGGAGCTGTTTTTT. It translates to CASSEAHKTGELFF.

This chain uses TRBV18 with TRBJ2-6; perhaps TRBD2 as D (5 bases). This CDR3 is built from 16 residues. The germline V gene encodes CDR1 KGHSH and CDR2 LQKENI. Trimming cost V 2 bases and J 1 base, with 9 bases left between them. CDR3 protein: CASSPGSGSGANVLTF. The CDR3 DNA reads TGTGCCAGCTCACCAGGATCGGGGTCTGGGGCCAACGTCCTGACTTTC.

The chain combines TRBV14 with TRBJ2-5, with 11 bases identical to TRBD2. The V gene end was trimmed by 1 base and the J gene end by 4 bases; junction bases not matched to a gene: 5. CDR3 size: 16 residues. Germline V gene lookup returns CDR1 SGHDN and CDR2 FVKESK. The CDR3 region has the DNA TGTGCCAGCAGCCAAGTGCGGGGACTAGCGGTAGAGACCCAGTACTTC. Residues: CASSQVRGLAVETQYF.

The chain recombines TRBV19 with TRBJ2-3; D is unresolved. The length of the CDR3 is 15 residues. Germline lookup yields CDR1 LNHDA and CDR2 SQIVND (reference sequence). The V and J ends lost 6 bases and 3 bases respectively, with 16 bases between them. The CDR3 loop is CASRKDPRKTDTQYF. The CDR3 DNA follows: TGTGCCAGTAGGAAGGACCCCCGGAAGACAGATACGCAGTATTTT.

The CDR3 is CASSLSMRGGYEQYF. The CDR3 DNA is TGCGCCAGCAGCCTGAGCATGAGGGGGGGCTACGAGCAGTACTTC. The rearrangement links TRBV4-3 to TRBJ2-7, with D perhaps matching TRBD2 (7 bases). Trimming removed 4 bases from V and 3 bases from J, with 16 bases in between. Per germline, CDR1 LGHNA and CDR2 YSLEER. The CDR3 sequence is 15 residues long.

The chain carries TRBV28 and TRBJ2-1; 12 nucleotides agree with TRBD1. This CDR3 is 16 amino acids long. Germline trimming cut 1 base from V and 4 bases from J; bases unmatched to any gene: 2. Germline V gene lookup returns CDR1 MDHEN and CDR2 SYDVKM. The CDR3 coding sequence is TGTGCCAGCAGTTTATCGGGACAGGGGGCGTACAATGAGCAGTTCTTC. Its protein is CASSLSGQGAYNEQFF.